The 10 T cell receptor beta chains below were found in one sample sequenced in a study of blood T cell repertoires in COVID-19. TCRdb's copy holds only in-frame clones and misses some; the assay was immunoSEQ multiplex PCR. Among over 200,000 clones, around 91% were seen once, and the ten largest hold roughly 5%. Sequencing was performed on peripheral blood. These receptor sequences come from a woman aged 40 to 49 with acute or convalescent COVID-19.

With respect to this clone: The sample contains more than one DNA sequence encoding this CDR3. The V call is TRBV2, the J call TRBJ1-5, with TRBD1 matching 8 bases. The J segment lost 4 bases and the V segment lost 6 bases, leaving 5 bases of the junction unmatched. CDR1 and CDR2 from the germline V gene are SNHLY and FYNNEI. CDR3 size: 14 residues. The CDR3 nucleotides are TGTGCCAGCAGCGGACAGGGTGGGAATCAGCCCCAGCATTTT. Translation: CASSGQGGNQPQHF.

CDR3 sequence (DNA): TGCGCCAGCAGCCTCCGACAGGGGCTCCAAAATGAAAAACTGTTTTTT. This gives the protein CASSLRQGLQNEKLFF. The V gene is TRBV4-1, the J gene TRBJ1-4, with TRBD1 identical over 8 bases. V dropped 4 bases and J dropped 5; count of bases not matched to a gene: 9. Germline V gene lookup returns CDR1 MGHRA and CDR2 YSYEKL. The length of the CDR3 is 16 residues.

This chain joins TRBV14 and TRBJ2-1; 9 bases line up with TRBD1. Losses at the gene ends were 5 bases for V and 0 bases for J; bases not matched to a gene: 5. This CDR3 is 16 amino acids long. Germline lookup yields CDR1 SGHDN and CDR2 FVKESK. The CDR3 sequence: CASSLDRGTSYNEQFF. The DNA of the CDR3 is TGTGCCAGCAGCTTGGACAGGGGAACCTCCTACAATGAGCAGTTCTTC.

The chain recombines TRBV29-1 with TRBJ1-2; a possible D gene is TRBD1 (5 bases). CDR1 SQVTM and CDR2 ANQGSEA come from the germline V gene. This CDR3 spans 12 amino acids. Trimming took 7 bases from V and 4 from J, leaving 13 bases between them. The CDR3 sequence: CSATLRGYGYTF. The CDR3, as DNA: TGCAGCGCAACTCTTAGGGGCTATGGCTACACCTTC.

The V call is TRBV15, the J call TRBJ2-3; a weak D match, TRBD2 (5 bases). Germline CDR1 and CDR2: LNHNV and YYDKDF (reference sequence). The V and J ends lost 7 bases and 8 bases respectively, with 16 bases between them. This CDR3 is 13 amino acids long. The CDR3 nucleotides are TGTGCCACCAATGGTCAGGTGAGCGGTACGCAGTATTTT. Translation: CATNGQVSGTQYF.

The CDR3 region is CASSLAGGSYEQYV. The CDR3 DNA follows: TGCGCCAGCAGCTTGGCCGGGGGCTCCTACGAGCAGTACGTC. V gene TRBV5-1 combines with J gene TRBJ2-7; TRBD2 might be the D (6 bases). The V gene's germline CDR1 is SGHRS and CDR2 YFSETQ. The CDR3 spans 14 residues. V was shortened by 0 bases and J by 0 bases, with 7 bases between the two germline ends.

The chain is built from TRBV3-1 (or the pseudogene TRBV3-2) and TRBJ1-6, with D maybe TRBD1 (6 bases). Germline V lookup: CDR1 LGHDT, CDR2 YNNKEL (reference sequence). This CDR3 has 17 amino acids. V was shortened by 4 bases and J by 0 bases, with 13 bases between the two germline ends. The CDR3 region is CASSRLGTHSYNSPLHF. DNA for the CDR3: TGTGCCAGCAGCCGACTTGGGACACACTCCTATAATTCACCCCTCCACTTT.

This clone turned up a few times. V usage is TRBV11-3 and J usage is TRBJ2-3, with no clear D. V gave up 4 bases and J gave up 1 base, with 3 bases separating them. Looked up from germline, CDR1 is SGHNT and CDR2 is YENEEA. The CDR3 runs 12 residues. The CDR3 DNA is TGTGCCAGCAGCTCTGGCACAGATACGCAGTATTTT. Residues: CASSSGTDTQYF.

This chain joins TRBV29-1 and TRBJ1-1, with a tentative D call TRBD1 (6 bases). This CDR3 has 13 residues. V lost 3 bases, J lost 5 bases, and 13 bases lay in between. Germline CDR1 is SQVTM and CDR2 is ANQGSEA. CDR3 region: CSVEIGGGTEAFF. CDR3 nucleotides: TGCAGCGTTGAGATAGGGGGGGGGACTGAAGCTTTCTTT.

V is TRBV9 and J is TRBJ1-2; D might be TRBD1 (5 bases). The germline V gene encodes CDR1 SGDLS and CDR2 YYNGEE. The CDR3 has 13 amino acids. V lost 7 bases, J lost 6 bases, and 16 bases lay in between. CDR3 amino acids: CASRAGEVDGYTF. The CDR3, as DNA: TGTGCCAGCCGTGCGGGGGAAGTTGATGGCTACACCTTC.